The clone carrying this TCR beta chain was detected only a few times. The data are from a study of early T cells in non-severe SARS-CoV-2 infection. Individual cDNA molecules were tagged with unique molecular identifiers. Using its own MiXCR run on the 5' RACE reads, TCRdb lists one record per CDR3 protein. In the table there are 40,000 to 45,000 distinct CDR3 sequences, about 5.9% of which are singletons. The receptor was derived from an adult who was a healthcare worker with PCR-confirmed SARS-CoV-2 infection or an uninfected control (not recorded which). Sequenced material: whole blood, taken at baseline.

CDR3 residues: CSVETGIDTDTQYF. DNA for the CDR3: TGCAGCGTTGAGACAGGGATCGACACAGATACGCAGTATTTT. This chain uses TRBV29-1 with TRBJ2-3; 7 bases agree with TRBD1. V shed 3 bases and J 2 bases; nucleotides not matched to a gene: 5. The CDR3 is made up of 14 amino acids. Looked up from germline, CDR1 is SQVTM and CDR2 is ANQGSEA.